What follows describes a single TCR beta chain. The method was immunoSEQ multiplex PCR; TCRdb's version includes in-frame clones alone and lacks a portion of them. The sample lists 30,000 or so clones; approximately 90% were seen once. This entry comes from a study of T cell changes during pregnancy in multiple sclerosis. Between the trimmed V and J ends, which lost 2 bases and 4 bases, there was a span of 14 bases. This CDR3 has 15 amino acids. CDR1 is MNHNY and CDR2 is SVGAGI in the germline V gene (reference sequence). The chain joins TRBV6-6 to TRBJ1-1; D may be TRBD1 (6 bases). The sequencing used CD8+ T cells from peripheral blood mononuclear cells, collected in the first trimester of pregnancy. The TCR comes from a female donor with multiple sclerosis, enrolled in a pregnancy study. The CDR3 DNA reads TGTGCCAGCAGTTACGTCCGCAGGGGTCGCACTGAAGCTTTCTTT. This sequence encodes CASSYVRRGRTEAFF.